One and the same sample provided the 17 T cell receptor beta chains below, sequenced in a study of breast tumors, draining lymph nodes, adjacent tissues. TCRdb re-called the multiplex PCR reads with MiXCR, one entry per CDR3 protein. The data contain over 10,000 distinct CDR3 sequences, around 70% of them singletons. The sequenced material came from tumor-adjacent breast tissue. The receptor source for this set is a female donor with breast cancer. Some clones in this sample may be carry-over from other donors' samples.

This clonotype was observed a single time. This rearrangement joins TRBV29-1 to TRBJ1-2; D uncertain. The germline gives CDR1 SQVTM, CDR2 ANQGSEA. V dropped 5 bases and J dropped 7 bases, with 5 bases sitting between them. The CDR3 is 9 residues long. The chain's CDR3 is CSVTPGYTF. Here the CDR3 DNA reads TGCAGCGTTACTCCTGGCTACACCTTC.

This sequence joins TRBV19 and TRBJ2-7; 7 bases match TRBD1. Trimming cost V 5 bases and J 6 bases; bases outside gene matches: 13. The V gene's germline CDR1 is LNHDA and CDR2 SQIVND (reference sequence). This CDR3 has 15 residues. CDR3 residues: CASSSFDRAASEQYF. The CDR3 DNA reads as TGTGCCAGTAGTTCGTTCGACAGGGCTGCGTCCGAGCAGTACTTC.

The rearrangement uses TRBV12-3 or TRBV12-4 and TRBJ2-1; 10 bases align to TRBD2. The length of the CDR3 is 18 residues. V lost 6 bases to trimming and J lost 4 bases; unmatched junction nucleotides: 15. CDR3 nucleotide sequence: TGTGCCAGCAGGCAAGGGGCTAGCGGGAGAGGAAGGTACAATGAGCAGTTCTTC. Translating gives CASRQGASGRGRYNEQFF.

This clonotype is deemed medium-sized. Germline is not matched at one junction end, which may reflect a read error. This chain connects TRBV6-1 to TRBJ2-7; D may match TRBD1 or TRBD2 (5 bases each). From germline, CDR1 is MNHNS and CDR2 SASEGT. This CDR3 spans 15 amino acids. The CDR3: CASREGPGSYYEQYF. The CDR3, as DNA: TGTGCCAGCAGAGAAGGCCCAGGGAGTTACTACGAGCAGTACTTC.

This clonotype is medium-sized (0.01 to 0.1%) by share. The V call is TRBV6-6, the J call TRBJ2-7; a weak D match, TRBD1 (6 bases). Germline V CDR1 and CDR2: MNHNY, SVGAGI (reference sequence). V was cut by 6 bases and J by 2 bases, with 17 bases left in between. The CDR3 extends over 15 amino acids. The CDR3 region has the DNA TGTGCCAGCAGCCCATCCAGGGGTTTTGCCTACGAGCAGTACTTC. This codes for CASSPSRGFAYEQYF.

The rearrangement joins TRBV7-9 to TRBJ2-1, with TRBD1 matching 7 bases. The CDR3 covers 13 residues. J lost 7 bases, V lost 2 bases, and 2 bases had no gene match. Germline V gene sequence: CDR1 SEHNR, CDR2 FQNEAQ (reference sequence). The CDR3 DNA sequence: TGTGCCAGCAGCTTAATACAGGGGAATGAGCAGTTCTTC. Protein: CASSLIQGNEQFF.

This chain joins TRBV7-6 and TRBJ2-5; the D gene is possibly TRBD2 (5 bases). This CDR3 is built from 16 residues. Deletions cut 2 bases from V and 0 bases from J, with 13 bases between. Germline CDR1 reads SGHVS; CDR2 reads FNYEAQ. CDR3 DNA: TGTGCCAGCAGCTTAACGAGCGGCACGTACCAAGAGACCCAGTACTTC. Its protein is CASSLTSGTYQETQYF.

This clonotype is labeled medium-sized. This chain joins TRBV4-2 and TRBJ2-5, with 15 bases fitting TRBD2. Germline-derived CDR1 and CDR2 are LGHNA and YNFKEQ. V lost 4 bases and J lost 5; bases outside the gene matches: 8. The CDR3 spans 17 residues. In DNA, the CDR3 is TGTGCCAGCAGCCCGACAGGACTAGCGGGAGGGTTGGAGACCCAGTACTTC. Translating gives CASSPTGLAGGLETQYF.

The chain's CDR3 is CSAPLAGGRETQYF. The CDR3 DNA reads TGCAGTGCTCCACTAGCGGGAGGGAGGGAGACCCAGTACTTC. V gene TRBV20-1 combines with J gene TRBJ2-5, with 13 positions matching TRBD2. Trimming cost V 5 bases and J 5 bases; bases outside gene matches: 5. The CDR3 runs 14 residues. Germline CDR1 and CDR2: DFQATT and SNEGSKA (reference sequence).

This clonotype was recorded a few times. This sequence joins TRBV10-3 and TRBJ2-1, with 7 bases fitting TRBD1. The V gene end was trimmed by 3 bases and the J gene end by 7 bases; junction bases not matched to a gene: 3. The CDR3 consists of 13 residues. CDR1 is ENHRY, CDR2 SYGVKD, per germline. As DNA, the CDR3 is TGTGCCATCAGTGACGACAGGGATAATGAGCAGTTCTTC. Its protein is CAISDDRDNEQFF.

The chain uses TRBV2 and TRBJ2-2; 9 nucleotides line up with TRBD1. Germline values: CDR1 SNHLY, CDR2 FYNNEI. V trimming: 5 bases; J trimming: 7 bases; junction bases outside the gene matches: 8. The CDR3 runs 15 residues. The CDR3 nucleotides read TGTGCCAGCAGTTCCGGGACAGGGAACCTCGGGGAGCTGTTTTTT. Its protein product is CASSSGTGNLGELFF.

V and J are TRBV10-3 and TRBJ2-7; 7 bases agree with TRBD1. V was clipped by 8 bases and J by 1 base; unmatched bases: 5. Germline lookup yields CDR1 ENHRY and CDR2 SYGVKD. CDR3 length equals 13 residues. The CDR3 here is CAIAGTASYEQYF. The CDR3 coding sequence is TGTGCCATCGCAGGGACAGCTTCCTACGAGCAGTACTTC.

The V gene is TRBV6-1, the J gene TRBJ2-1; 12 nucleotides line up with TRBD2. The CDR3 has 15 amino acids. Germline trimming cut 7 bases from V and 7 bases from J; bases unmatched to any gene: 8. Germline CDR1 and CDR2: MNHNS and SASEGT. CDR3 DNA: TGTGCCAGCACTAAACCCGGGACTAGCGGGAATGAGCAGTTCTTC. This gives the protein CASTKPGTSGNEQFF.

Sample share makes this clonotype medium-sized (0.01 to 0.1%). This sequence joins TRBV2 and TRBJ2-6; TRBD2 agrees at 14 bases. CDR3 length equals 17 residues. CDR1 SNHLY and CDR2 FYNNEI come from the germline V gene. Losses at the gene ends were 8 bases for V and 2 bases for J; bases not matched to a gene: 5. CDR3 loop: CASLGTSGSAGANVLTF. As DNA, the CDR3 is TGTGCCAGCTTGGGGACTAGCGGGAGCGCTGGGGCCAACGTCCTGACTTTC.

The chain couples TRBV6-2 or TRBV6-3 to TRBJ2-7; TRBD1 matches 8 bases. This CDR3 has 12 residues. CDR1 and CDR2 from the germline V gene are MNHEY and SVGEGT. Trimming took 6 bases from V and 3 from J; bases not matched to a gene: 1. The CDR3 sequence is CASRDRVYEQYF. CDR3 bases: TGTGCCAGCAGGGACAGGGTCTACGAGCAGTACTTC.

By share, this clonotype counts as medium-sized. This chain joins TRBV15 and TRBJ1-5; perhaps TRBD1 as D (5 bases). CDR1 is LNHNV, CDR2 YYDKDF, per germline (reference sequence). This CDR3 is 14 amino acids long. The ends were cut back, 0 bases at V and 2 bases at J, with 5 bases in the middle. CDR3 protein: CATSRDRGNQPQHF. In DNA, the CDR3 is TGTGCCACCAGCAGAGACAGGGGCAATCAGCCCCAGCATTTT.

The chain recombines TRBV20-1 with TRBJ2-1, with 8 nucleotides matching TRBD2. Per germline, CDR1 DFQATT and CDR2 SNEGSKA (reference sequence). With 6 bases clipped from V and 5 bases from J, the junction kept 9 bases outside the gene matches. The CDR3 contains 14 residues. The CDR3 region has the DNA TGCAGTGCCGTTCCCCAGCGGGGGAACAATGAGCAGTTCTTC. This gives the protein CSAVPQRGNNEQFF.